Sequencing of this T cell receptor (beta chain) was carried out in a study of CD8 T cells in Susac syndrome. The RNA, about 0.5 to 1 ug, was put through reverse transcription using random hexamers. An immunoSEQ multiplex PCR generated amplified TCR beta CDR3 products spanning 54 Vbeta and 13 Jbeta. TCRdb redid the calling of the immunoSEQ multiplex PCR reads with MiXCR, one entry per CDR3 protein. Seen here are approximately 75,000 distinct CDR3 sequences, approximately 95% observed once, and the top ten hold around 0.25%. Trimming cost V 0 bases and J 12 bases, with 18 bases left between them. This CDR3 comprises 13 residues. Germline V lookup: CDR1 DFQATT, CDR2 SNEGSKA (reference sequence).

The receptor comes from a human donor in good health. Sequencing was carried out using CD8+ T cells from PBMCs. The chain has TRBV20-1 and TRBJ2-7, with D perhaps TRBD2 (6 bases). The CDR3 sequence: CSAREGGDWLRYF. In DNA form, the CDR3 reads TGCAGTGCTAGAGAGGGCGGGGACTGGTTAAGGTACTTC.